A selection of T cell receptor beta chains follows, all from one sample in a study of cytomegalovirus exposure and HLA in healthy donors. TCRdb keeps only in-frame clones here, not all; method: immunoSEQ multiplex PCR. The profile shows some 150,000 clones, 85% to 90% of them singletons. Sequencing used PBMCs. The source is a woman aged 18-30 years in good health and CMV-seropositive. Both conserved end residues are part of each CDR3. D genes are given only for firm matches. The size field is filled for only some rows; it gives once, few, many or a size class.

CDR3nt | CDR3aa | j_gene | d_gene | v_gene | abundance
TGTGCCAGCAGCCCACAGGGTTCCATGCAGTACTTC | CASSPQGSMQYF | TRBJ2-7 | NA | TRBV11-2 | few
TGTGCCAGCAGCGTCCTACAGGGGGGGTCAGATGAGCAGTTCTTC | CASSVLQGGSDEQFF | TRBJ2-1 | NA | TRBV9 | NA
TGTGCCAGCAGTCCCAGGTCCGTGGCCAATGAGCAGTTCTTC | CASSPRSVANEQFF | TRBJ2-1 | NA | TRBV28 | NA
TGTGCCAGCAGTTTGAGGCGCGGGAGGGCCGGTAACACAGATACGCAGTATTTT | CASSLRRGRAGNTDTQYF | TRBJ2-3 | TRBD2 | TRBV28 | NA
TGTGCCAGCAGTGAGGGAACGGAAGCTTTCTTT | CASSEGTEAFF | TRBJ1-1 | NA | TRBV11-3 | few
TGCGCCAGCAGCGCAACGGGAGGGGAGACCCAGTACTTC | CASSATGGETQYF | TRBJ2-5 | TRBD2 | TRBV4-1 | NA
TGTGCCATCAGGGAGGATTCGGAGGGAAACCTCAATGAGCAGTTCTTC | CAIREDSEGNLNEQFF | TRBJ2-1 | NA | TRBV10-3 | NA
TGTGCCAGCAGTTTGTTTCAGGGGGGAACCTACGAGCAGTACTTC | CASSLFQGGTYEQYF | TRBJ2-7 | NA | TRBV27 | NA
TGTGCCAGCAGTCTCGCCGGGACAGGGGGTTTAGCCAAAAACATTCAGTACTTC | CASSLAGTGGLAKNIQYF | TRBJ2-4 | TRBD1 | TRBV28 | NA
TGTGCCAGCAGCTGGACAGGGGGGGCCTACAATGAGCAGTTCTTC | CASSWTGGAYNEQFF | TRBJ2-1 | TRBD1 | TRBV7-2 | NA
TGTGCCTGGAGTCCCCCGGACAGGAGGTCCCACGAGCAGTACTTC | CAWSPPDRRSHEQYF | TRBJ2-7 | TRBD1 | TRBV30 | NA
TGTGCCAGCAGCCGATCGGGGGGGGTTTTAGGCATTCAGTACTTC | CASSRSGGVLGIQYF | TRBJ2-4 | TRBD2 | TRBV4-2 | NA
TGTGCCAGCAGGACAGGGGGGGGTGATTATAGCAATCAGCCCCAGCATTTT | CASRTGGGDYSNQPQHF | TRBJ1-5 | TRBD1 | TRBV2 | NA
TGCAGCGGAACAGGGAACTATGGCTACACCTTC | CSGTGNYGYTF | TRBJ1-2 | NA | TRBV29-1 | NA
TGCGCCAGCAGCCAAGGGGCTTCCTACGAGCAGTACTTC | CASSQGASYEQYF | TRBJ2-7 | NA | TRBV4-3 | NA